This T cell receptor beta chain was found in a study of cytomegalovirus exposure and HLA in healthy donors. Findings of the study overall: Later on, an analysis found that several of the most significant clusters appeared to be linked to common viral pathogens, which included parvovirus B19. Available immune exposure information covered CMV serostatus only. Sequencing likely produced, as an artifact, a cluster of highly shared sequence variants. In a later analysis, CMV-associated beta chains were mostly HLA-associated, it appeared.

With 60 Vbeta and 13 Jbeta primers, the PCR was carried out. The protocol was immunoSEQ multiplex PCR, while the TCRdb copy is restricted to in-frame clones and leaves out a portion. Among about 160,000 clones listed, around 77% were seen once. As to this clone: No antigen is known for it.

With 2 bases removed from V and 0 bases from J, the gap between germline ends came to 13 bases. The CDR3 runs to 17 residues. Germline lookup yields CDR1 MGHDK and CDR2 SYGVNS. The sequencing input was PBMCs. This TCR derives from a man in his thirties or forties in good health and CMV-seropositive. V gene TRBV25-1 combines with J gene TRBJ2-2, with D tentatively TRBD2 (6 bases). The CDR3 nucleotides read TGTGCCAGCAGTGAACTAACGCGGGGAACGAACACCGGGGAGCTGTTTTTT. Amino acid sequence: CASSELTRGTNTGELFF.